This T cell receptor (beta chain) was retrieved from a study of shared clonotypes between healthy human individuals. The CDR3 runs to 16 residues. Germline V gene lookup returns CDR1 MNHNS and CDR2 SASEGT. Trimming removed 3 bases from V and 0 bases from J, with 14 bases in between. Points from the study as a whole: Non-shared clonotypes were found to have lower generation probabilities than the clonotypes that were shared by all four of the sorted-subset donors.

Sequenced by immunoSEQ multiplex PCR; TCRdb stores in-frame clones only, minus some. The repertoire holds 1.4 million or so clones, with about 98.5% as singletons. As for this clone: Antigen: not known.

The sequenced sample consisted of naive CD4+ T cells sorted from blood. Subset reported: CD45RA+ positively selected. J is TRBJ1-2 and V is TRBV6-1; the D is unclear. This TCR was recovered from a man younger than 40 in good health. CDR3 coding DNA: TGTGCCAGCAGTGAGGCCCCGTCGAGCACTAACTATGGCTACACCTTC. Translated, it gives CASSEAPSSTNYGYTF.